This TCR beta chain was profiled in a study of T cell responses to AZD1222 COVID-19 vaccine. About the study: Timing groups of about 4 and about 12 weeks for second doses were pooled. General study findings and limits: The donors showed a predominance of white British ancestry and of females, with possible underestimation of clonal diversity. Spike-wide vaccine-associated CD4 TCRs dominated at 160-218 and 743-854.

The CDR3 length is 17 residues. V lost 0 bases and J lost 2, with 17 bases in between. Germline CDR1 reads WNHNN; CDR2 reads SYGVQD (reference sequence). There are a few counts of this clone. Its antigen is as yet unknown. Method: immunoSEQ multiplex PCR; TCRdb's copy keeps in-frame clones and lacks some. The repertoire holds just under 90,000 clones, with 88% as singletons. The rearrangement links TRBV10-1 to TRBJ2-7; no firm D call. The clonotype was recovered from an adult in good health. The input for sequencing was peripheral blood, taken on day 0 of AZD1222 vaccination. The CDR3: CASSESTRPRATYEQYF. The CDR3 DNA reads TGCGCCAGCAGTGAGTCGACAAGGCCTCGGGCCACCTACGAGCAGTACTTC.